The clone carrying this TCR beta chain was detected only once. This entry comes from a study of shared clonotypes between healthy human individuals. Data came from immunoSEQ multiplex PCR; TCRdb stores just in-frame clones and leaves some out. Here the sample spans roughly 1,600,000 clones, just under 99% being singletons. The J segment lost 4 bases and the V segment lost 4 bases, leaving 8 bases of the junction unmatched. This CDR3 has 15 residues. The germline gives CDR1 SGHRS, CDR2 YFSETQ. The specimen sequenced was naive CD4+ T cells sorted from blood. Documented subset: CD45RA+ positively selected. V usage is TRBV5-1 and J usage is TRBJ1-2, with 9 bases lining up with TRBD1. This receptor was obtained from a man aged 25 to 45 in good health. The CDR3: CASSLRTGEGYGYTF. For the CDR3, the DNA is TGCGCCAGCAGCCTACGGACAGGGGAAGGCTATGGCTACACCTTC.